The source of this TCR beta chain is a study of blood T cell repertoires in COVID-19. Study-level information: Sites in the United States, Italy and Spain provided acute and convalescent COVID-19 samples. T cells, B-cell-depleted T cells, or PBMCs provided the cDNA or gDNA that served as material.

In the original processing: Estimation of nucleated cell counts was performed using reference gene primer amplification. TCRdb's table, derived via immunoSEQ multiplex PCR, lists solely in-frame clones and lacks some. The V and J calls and the clone size are those of that table, but D and trimming were determined from the DNA. The sample holds tens of thousands of clones, around nine tenths seen once. V was clipped by 1 base and J by 4 bases, with 11 bases between them. The germline CDR1 and CDR2 sequences are SGHVS and FNYEAQ. The CDR3 contains 15 residues. The receptor's source is a human donor in a cohort sampled during active COVID-19. The chain uses TRBV7-6 and TRBJ1-5; D is undetermined. Sequenced sample: peripheral blood. CDR3 region: CASSLEAGLNQPQHF. The CDR3 DNA follows: TGTGCCAGCAGCTTAGAAGCAGGACTAAATCAGCCCCAGCATTTT.